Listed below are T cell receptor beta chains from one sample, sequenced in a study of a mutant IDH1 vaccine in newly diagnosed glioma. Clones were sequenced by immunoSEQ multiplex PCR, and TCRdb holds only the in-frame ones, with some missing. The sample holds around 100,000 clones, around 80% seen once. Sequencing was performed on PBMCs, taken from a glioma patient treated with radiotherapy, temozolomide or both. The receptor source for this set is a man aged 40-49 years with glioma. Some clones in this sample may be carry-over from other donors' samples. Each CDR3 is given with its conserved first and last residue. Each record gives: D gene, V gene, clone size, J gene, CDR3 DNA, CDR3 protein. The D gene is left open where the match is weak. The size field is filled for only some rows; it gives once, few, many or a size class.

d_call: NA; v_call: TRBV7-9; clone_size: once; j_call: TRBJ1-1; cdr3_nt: TGTGCCAGCAGCTTACAGACGAACACTGAAGCTTTCTTT; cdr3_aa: CASSLQTNTEAFF
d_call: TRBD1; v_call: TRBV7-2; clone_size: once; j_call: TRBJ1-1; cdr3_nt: TGTGCCAGCAGCAGCACTCGACAGGGGGCAAGAGGGACTGAAGCTTTCTTT; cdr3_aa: CASSSTRQGARGTEAFF
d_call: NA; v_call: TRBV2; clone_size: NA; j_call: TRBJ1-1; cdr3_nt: TGTGCCAGCATGACGGGGACTGAAGCTTTCTTT; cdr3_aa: CASMTGTEAFF
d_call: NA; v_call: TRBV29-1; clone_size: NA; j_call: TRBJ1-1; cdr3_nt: TGCAGCGTTGATGGGCAGCGTTTGAACACTGAAGCTTTCTTT; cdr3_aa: CSVDGQRLNTEAFF
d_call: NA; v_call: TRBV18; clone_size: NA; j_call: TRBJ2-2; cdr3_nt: TGTGCCAGCTCACCACCGATTGTAGGCACCGGGGAGCTGTTTTTT; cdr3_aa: CASSPPIVGTGELFF
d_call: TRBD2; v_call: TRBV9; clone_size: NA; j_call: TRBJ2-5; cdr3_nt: TGTGCCAGCAGCCCGTGGGGGGGCCAAGAGACCCAGTACTTC; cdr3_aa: CASSPWGGQETQYF
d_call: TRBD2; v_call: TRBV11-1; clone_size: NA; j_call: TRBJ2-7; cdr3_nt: TGTGCCAGCAGCCTTCGGGAGGGGTATGCCGAGCAGTACTTC; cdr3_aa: CASSLREGYAEQYF
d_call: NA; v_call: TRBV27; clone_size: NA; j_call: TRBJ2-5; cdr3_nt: TGTGCCAGCAGTTTTTCCTGGACGGAAGAGACCCAGTACTTC; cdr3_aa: CASSFSWTEETQYF
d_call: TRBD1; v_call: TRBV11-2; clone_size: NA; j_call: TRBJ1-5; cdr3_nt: TGTGCCAGCAGCTTATACAGGGGTGGCAATCAGCCCCAGCATTTT; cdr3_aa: CASSLYRGGNQPQHF
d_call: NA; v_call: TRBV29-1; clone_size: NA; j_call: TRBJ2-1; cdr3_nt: TGCAGCGTTGAAGGGGACATACGTACAGATGAGCAGTTCTTC; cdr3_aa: CSVEGDIRTDEQFF
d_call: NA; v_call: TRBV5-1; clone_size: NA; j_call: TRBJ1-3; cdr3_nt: TGCGCCAGCAGCTTGGGGGGTACAGGCTCTTCTGGAAACACCATATATTTT; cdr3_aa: CASSLGGTGSSGNTIYF
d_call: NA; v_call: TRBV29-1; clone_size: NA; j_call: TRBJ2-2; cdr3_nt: TGCAGCGTTGGGGGCACCGGGGAGCTGTTTTTT; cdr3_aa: CSVGGTGELFF
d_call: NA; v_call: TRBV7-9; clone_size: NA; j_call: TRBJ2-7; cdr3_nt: TGTGCCAGCAGCTTATCGACATCCTACGAGCAGTACTTC; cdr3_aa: CASSLSTSYEQYF
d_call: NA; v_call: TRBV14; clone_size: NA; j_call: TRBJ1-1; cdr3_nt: TGTGCCAGCAGCCCTACACAGGGACCGAACACTGAAGCTTTCTTT; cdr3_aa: CASSPTQGPNTEAFF
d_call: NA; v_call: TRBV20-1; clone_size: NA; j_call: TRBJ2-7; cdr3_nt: TGCAGTGTCCGGGAGTTCTACGAGCAGTACTTC; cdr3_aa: CSVREFYEQYF
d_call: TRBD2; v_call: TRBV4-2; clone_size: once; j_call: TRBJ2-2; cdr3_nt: TGTGCCAGCAGCCCGAGACTAGCGGGCGCACTAAACACCGGGGAGCTGTTTTTT; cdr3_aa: CASSPRLAGALNTGELFF
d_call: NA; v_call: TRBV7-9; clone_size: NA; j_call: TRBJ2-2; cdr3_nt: TGTGCCAGCAGCCCGGACAGCAACACCGGGGAGCTGTTTTTT; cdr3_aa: CASSPDSNTGELFF
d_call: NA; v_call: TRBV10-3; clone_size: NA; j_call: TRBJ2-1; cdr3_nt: TGTGCCATCAGTGAGCCGAGTACAGGGCAGGAAGAGCAGTTCTTC; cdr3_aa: CAISEPSTGQEEQFF
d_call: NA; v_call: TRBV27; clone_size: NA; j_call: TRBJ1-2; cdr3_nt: TGTGCCAGCAGGGACTCCCCTACGGGATACTATGGCTACACCTTC; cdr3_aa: CASRDSPTGYYGYTF
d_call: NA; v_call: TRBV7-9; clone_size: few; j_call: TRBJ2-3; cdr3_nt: TGTGCCAGCAGCTTATCAGCAGATACGCAGTATTTT; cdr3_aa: CASSLSADTQYF
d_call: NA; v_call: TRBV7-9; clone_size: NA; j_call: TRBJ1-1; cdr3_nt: TGTGCCAGCAGCCGGCCCCCGGGGCCGAACACTGAAGCTTTCTTT; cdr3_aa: CASSRPPGPNTEAFF
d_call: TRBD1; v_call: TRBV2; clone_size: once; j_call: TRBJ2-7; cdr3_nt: TGTGCCAGCAGTGAACCCTGGACAGGGCGCTACGAGCAGTACTTC; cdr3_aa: CASSEPWTGRYEQYF
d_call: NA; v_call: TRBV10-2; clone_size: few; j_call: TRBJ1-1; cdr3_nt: TGCGCCAGCAGTGAGATCCTCCTAGGAGTCTTCTTT; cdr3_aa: CASSEILLGVFF
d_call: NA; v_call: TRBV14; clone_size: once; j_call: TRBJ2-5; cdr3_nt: TGTGCCAGCAGCCAAGATTCGGCTAGAGTGGGGGAGACCCAGTACTTC; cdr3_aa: CASSQDSARVGETQYF
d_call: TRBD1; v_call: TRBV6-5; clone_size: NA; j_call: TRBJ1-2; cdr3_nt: TGTGCCAGCAGTTACTCAGACAGGGATGGCTACACCTTC; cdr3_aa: CASSYSDRDGYTF
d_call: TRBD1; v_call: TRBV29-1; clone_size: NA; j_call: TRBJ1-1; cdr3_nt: TGCAGCGTCCTAGTTAAAACAGGGGGTGCGACTGAAGCTTTCTTT; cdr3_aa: CSVLVKTGGATEAFF
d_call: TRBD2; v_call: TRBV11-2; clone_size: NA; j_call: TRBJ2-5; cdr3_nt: TGTGCCAGCAGCTTCAGCGGGGGTGGGGAGACCCAGTACTTC; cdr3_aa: CASSFSGGGETQYF
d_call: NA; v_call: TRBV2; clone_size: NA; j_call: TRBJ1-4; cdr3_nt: TGTGCCAGCAGTGAACGGGAAACTAATGAAAAACTGTTTTTT; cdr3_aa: CASSERETNEKLFF
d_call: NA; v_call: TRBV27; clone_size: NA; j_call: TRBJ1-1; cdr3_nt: TGTGCCAGCAGTGCGGGACTGGGGAACACTGAAGCTTTCTTT; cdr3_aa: CASSAGLGNTEAFF
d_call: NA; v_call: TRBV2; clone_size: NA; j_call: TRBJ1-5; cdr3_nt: TGTGCCAGCAGTAGTCAGGGACCCCGTCACGCTCAGCCCCAGCATTTT; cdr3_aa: CASSSQGPRHAQPQHF
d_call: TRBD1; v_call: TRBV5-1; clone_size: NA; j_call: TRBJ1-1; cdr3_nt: TGCGCCAGCTTCCGGGACAGCGAGACTGACACTGAAGCTTTCTTT; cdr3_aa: CASFRDSETDTEAFF
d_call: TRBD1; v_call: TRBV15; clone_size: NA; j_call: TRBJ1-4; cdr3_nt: TGTGCCACCAGTTTGGGACAGCTCATTAATGAAAAACTGTTTTTT; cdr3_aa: CATSLGQLINEKLFF
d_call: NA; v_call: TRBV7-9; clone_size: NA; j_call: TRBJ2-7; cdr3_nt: TGTGCCAGCAGCTTACGGTCCTACGAGCAGTACTTC; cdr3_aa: CASSLRSYEQYF
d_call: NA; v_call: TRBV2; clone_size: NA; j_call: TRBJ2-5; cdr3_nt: TGTGCCAGCAGAGAAGAGACCCAGTACTTC; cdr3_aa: CASREETQYF
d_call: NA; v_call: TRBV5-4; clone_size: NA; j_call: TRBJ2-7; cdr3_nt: TGTGCCAGCAGCCTGGGTGGGGAGCAGTACTTC; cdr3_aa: CASSLGGEQYF
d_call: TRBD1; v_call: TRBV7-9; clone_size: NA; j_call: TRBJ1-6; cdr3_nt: TGTGCCAGCAGCTTTGGACAGGGAAATTCACCCCTCCACTTT; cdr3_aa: CASSFGQGNSPLHF
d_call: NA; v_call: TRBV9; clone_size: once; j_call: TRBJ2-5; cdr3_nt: TGTGCCAGCAGCGTAGCTCTCACCGAGACCCAGTACTTC; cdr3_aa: CASSVALTETQYF
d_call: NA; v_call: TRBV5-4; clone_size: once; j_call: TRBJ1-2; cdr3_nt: TGTGCCAGCAGCTTCGGATCAGGGAACGGCTACACCTTC; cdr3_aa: CASSFGSGNGYTF
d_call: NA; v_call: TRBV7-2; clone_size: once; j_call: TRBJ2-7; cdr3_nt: TGTGCCAGCAGCTTGGCCCATGGCCACGAGCAGTACTTC; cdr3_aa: CASSLAHGHEQYF
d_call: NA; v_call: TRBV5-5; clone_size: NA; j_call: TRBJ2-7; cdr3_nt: TGTGCCAGCAGCTTGTCAGGGCACGAGCAGTACTTC; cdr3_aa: CASSLSGHEQYF
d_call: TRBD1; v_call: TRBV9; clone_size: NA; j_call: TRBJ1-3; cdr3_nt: TGTGCCAGCAGCCTAAAGGGGGCAGGGGGCCCAGAGGATGGAAACACCATATATTTT; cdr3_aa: CASSLKGAGGPEDGNTIYF
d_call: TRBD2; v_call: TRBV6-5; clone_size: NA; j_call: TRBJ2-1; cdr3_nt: TGTGCCAGCAGTTTAGCGGGGGGGCTCTATGAGCAGTTCTTC; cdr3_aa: CASSLAGGLYEQFF